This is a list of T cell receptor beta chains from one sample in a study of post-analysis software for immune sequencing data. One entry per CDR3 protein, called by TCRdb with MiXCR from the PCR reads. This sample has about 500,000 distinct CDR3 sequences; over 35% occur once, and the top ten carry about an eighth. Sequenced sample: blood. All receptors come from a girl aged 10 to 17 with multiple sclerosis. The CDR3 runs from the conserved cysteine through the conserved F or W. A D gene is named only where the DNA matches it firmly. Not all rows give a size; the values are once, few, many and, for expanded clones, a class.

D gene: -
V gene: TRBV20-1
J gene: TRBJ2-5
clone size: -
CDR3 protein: CSAKTEETQYF
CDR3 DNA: TGCAGTGCTAAGACAGAAGAGACCCAGTACTTC

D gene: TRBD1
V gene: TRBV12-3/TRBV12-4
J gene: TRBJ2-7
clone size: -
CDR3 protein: CASSSGQGYSYEQYF
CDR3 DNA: TGTGCCAGCAGTTCGGGACAGGGGTACTCCTACGAGCAGTACTTC

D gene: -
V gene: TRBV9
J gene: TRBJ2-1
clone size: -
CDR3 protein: CASSARGQPYYNEQFF
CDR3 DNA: TGTGCCAGCAGCGCGCGAGGGCAACCTTACTACAATGAGCAGTTCTTC

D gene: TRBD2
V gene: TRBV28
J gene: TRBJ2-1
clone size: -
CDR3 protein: CASRLPGLAGSNEQFF
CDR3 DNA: TGTGCCAGCAGGCTCCCTGGACTAGCGGGGAGCAATGAGCAGTTCTTC

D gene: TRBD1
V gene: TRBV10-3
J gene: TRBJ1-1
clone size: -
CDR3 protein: CAISEQGNTEAFF
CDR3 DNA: TGTGCCATCAGTGAACAGGGGAATACTGAAGCTTTCTTT

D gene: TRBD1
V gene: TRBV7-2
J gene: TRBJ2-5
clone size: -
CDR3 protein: CASSLVGTAETQYF
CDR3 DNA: TGTGCCAGCAGCTTAGTTGGGACAGCGGAGACCCAGTACTTC

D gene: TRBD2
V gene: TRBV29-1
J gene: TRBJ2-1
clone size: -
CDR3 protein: CSVMTSGRGNEQFF
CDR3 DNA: TGCAGCGTTATGACTAGCGGGAGAGGGAATGAGCAGTTCTTC

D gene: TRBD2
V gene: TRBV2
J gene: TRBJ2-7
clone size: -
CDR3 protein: CACSEVGREGLNEQYF
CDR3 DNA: TGTGCCTGCAGTGAAGTAGGGCGGGAGGGCCTCAACGAGCAGTACTTC

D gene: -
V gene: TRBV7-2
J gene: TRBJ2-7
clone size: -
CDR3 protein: CASSPAPLGGQYEQYF
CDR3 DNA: TGTGCCAGCAGCCCAGCCCCCTTGGGGGGACAATACGAGCAGTACTTC

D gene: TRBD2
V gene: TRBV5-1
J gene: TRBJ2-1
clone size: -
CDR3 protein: CASSPPGLAVLEQFF
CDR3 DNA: TGCGCCAGCAGCCCGCCGGGACTAGCGGTCCTTGAGCAGTTCTTC

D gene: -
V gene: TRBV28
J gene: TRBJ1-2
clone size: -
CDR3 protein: CAILDGGREGGYTF
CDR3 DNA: TGTGCCATCCTTGACGGGGGCAGAGAAGGTGGCTACACCTTC

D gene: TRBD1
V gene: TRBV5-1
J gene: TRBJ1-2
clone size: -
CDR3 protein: CASSSSGQGDYGYTF
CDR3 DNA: TGCGCCAGCAGCTCAAGTGGACAGGGGGACTATGGCTACACCTTC

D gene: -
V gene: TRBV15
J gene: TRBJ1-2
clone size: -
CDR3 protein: CATSRDMEKSYGYTF
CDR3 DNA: TGTGCCACCAGCAGAGATATGGAAAAGAGCTATGGCTACACCTTC

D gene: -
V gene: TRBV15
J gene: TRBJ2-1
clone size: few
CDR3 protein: CATSRVREWSNEQFF
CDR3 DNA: TGTGCCACCAGCAGAGTCCGGGAGTGGTCAAATGAGCAGTTCTTC

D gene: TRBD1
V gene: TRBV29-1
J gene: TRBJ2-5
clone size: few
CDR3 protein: CSVGGTGQLRKTQYF
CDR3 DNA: TGCAGCGTTGGGGGGACAGGCCAGCTGAGGAAGACCCAGTACTTC

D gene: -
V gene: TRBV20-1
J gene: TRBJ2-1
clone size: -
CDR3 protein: CSAETWEGDYNEQFF
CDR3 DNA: TGCAGTGCGGAGACATGGGAGGGGGACTACAATGAGCAGTTCTTC

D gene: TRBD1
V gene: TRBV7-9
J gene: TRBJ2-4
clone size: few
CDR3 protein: CASSSDRAGIQYF
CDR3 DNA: TGTGCCAGCAGCTCAGACAGGGCCGGCATTCAGTACTTC

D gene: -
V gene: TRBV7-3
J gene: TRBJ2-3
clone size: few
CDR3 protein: CASSSLGGDTQYF
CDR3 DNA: TGTGCCAGCAGCTCCCTAGGGGGAGATACGCAGTATTTT

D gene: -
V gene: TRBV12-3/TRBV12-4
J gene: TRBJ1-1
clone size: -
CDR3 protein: CASTSSMNTEAFF
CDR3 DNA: TGTGCCAGCACCTCAAGTATGAACACTGAAGCTTTCTTT

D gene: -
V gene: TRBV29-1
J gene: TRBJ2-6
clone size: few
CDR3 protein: CSVEGTGSGANVLTF
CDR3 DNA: TGCAGCGTTGAGGGGACGGGCTCTGGGGCCAACGTCCTGACTTTC

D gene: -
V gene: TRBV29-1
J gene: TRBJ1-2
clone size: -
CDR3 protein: CSVGSEYYGYTF
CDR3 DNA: TGCAGCGTTGGGTCTGAGTACTATGGCTACACCTTC

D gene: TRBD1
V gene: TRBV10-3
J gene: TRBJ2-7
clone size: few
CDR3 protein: CAISDTWTGFTYEQYF
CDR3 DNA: TGTGCCATCAGTGACACCTGGACAGGGTTCACCTACGAGCAGTACTTC

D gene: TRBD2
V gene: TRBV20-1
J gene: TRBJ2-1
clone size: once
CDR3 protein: CSAGDLAGSSYNEQFF
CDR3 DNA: TGCAGTGCTGGAGATTTAGCGGGGAGCTCCTACAATGAGCAGTTCTTC

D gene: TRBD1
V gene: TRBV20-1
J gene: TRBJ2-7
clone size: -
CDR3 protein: CSASQTGGSSCEQYF
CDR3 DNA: TGCAGTGCTAGCCAGACAGGGGGCAGTTCCTGCGAGCAGTACTTC

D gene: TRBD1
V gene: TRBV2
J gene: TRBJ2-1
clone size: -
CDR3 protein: CASPPGQGLEQFF
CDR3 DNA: TGTGCCAGCCCCCCTGGACAGGGGTTGGAGCAGTTCTTC

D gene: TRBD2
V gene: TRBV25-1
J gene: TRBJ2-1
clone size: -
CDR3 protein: CASSEYISGLAGSYNEQFF
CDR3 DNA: TGTGCCAGCAGTGAATATATATCCGGACTAGCGGGATCGTACAATGAGCAGTTCTTC

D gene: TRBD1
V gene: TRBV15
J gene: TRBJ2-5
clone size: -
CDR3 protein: CATSRGGDRAYKQYF
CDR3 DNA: TGTGCCACCAGCAGAGGTGGGGACAGGGCGTACAAGCAGTACTTC

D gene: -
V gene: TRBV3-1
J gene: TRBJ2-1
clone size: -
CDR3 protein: CASSHGTNWNEQFF
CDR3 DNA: TGTGCCAGCAGCCACGGGACCAACTGGAATGAGCAGTTCTTC

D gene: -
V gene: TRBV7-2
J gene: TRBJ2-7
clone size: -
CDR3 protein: CASSLRGGGHEQYF
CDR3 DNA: TGTGCCAGCAGCCTAAGGGGGGGGGGACACGAGCAGTACTTC

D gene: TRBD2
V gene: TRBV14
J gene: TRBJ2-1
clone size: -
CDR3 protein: CASSRSGTSGRARYQSSYNEQFF
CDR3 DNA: TGTGCCAGCAGCCGAAGCGGGACTAGCGGGAGGGCCCGTTATCAGAGCTCCTACAATGAGCAGTTCTTC

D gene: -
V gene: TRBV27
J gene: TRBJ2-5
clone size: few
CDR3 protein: CASSLLYGQQETQYF
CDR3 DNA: TGTGCCAGCAGTTTATTATACGGACAGCAAGAGACCCAGTACTTC

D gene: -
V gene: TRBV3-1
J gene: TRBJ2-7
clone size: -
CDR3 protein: CASSQSQAGYEQYF
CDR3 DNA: TGTGCCAGCAGCCAATCACAGGCAGGTTACGAGCAGTACTTC

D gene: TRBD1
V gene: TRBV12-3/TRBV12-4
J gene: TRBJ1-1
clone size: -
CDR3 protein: CASSFGTGGNTEAFF
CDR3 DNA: TGTGCCAGCAGTTTTGGGACAGGTGGGAACACTGAAGCTTTCTTT

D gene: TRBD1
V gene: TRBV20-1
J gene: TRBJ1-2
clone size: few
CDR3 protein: CSVSRQGIFYGYTF
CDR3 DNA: TGCAGTGTCTCAAGACAGGGGATTTTCTATGGCTACACCTTC

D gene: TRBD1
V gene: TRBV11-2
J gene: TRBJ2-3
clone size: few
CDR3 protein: CASSLATGGFTDTQYF
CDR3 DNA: TGTGCCAGCAGCTTAGCGACAGGGGGCTTTACAGATACGCAGTATTTT

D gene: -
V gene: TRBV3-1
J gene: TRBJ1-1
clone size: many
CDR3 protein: CASSQLTEAFF
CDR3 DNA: TGTGCCAGCAGCCAACTCACTGAAGCTTTCTTT

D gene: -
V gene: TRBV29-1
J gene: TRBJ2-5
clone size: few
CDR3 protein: CSVDEETQYF
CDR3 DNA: TGCAGCGTTGACGAGGAGACCCAGTACTTC

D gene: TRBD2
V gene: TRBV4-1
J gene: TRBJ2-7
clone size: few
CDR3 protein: CASSQDPNSGAYYEQYF
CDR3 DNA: TGCGCCAGCAGCCAAGATCCGAATAGCGGGGCCTACTACGAGCAGTACTTC

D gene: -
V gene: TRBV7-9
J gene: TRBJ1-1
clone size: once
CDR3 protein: CAGSWPGSGTEAFF
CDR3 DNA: TGTGCCGGCTCCTGGCCGGGATCGGGAACTGAAGCTTTCTTT

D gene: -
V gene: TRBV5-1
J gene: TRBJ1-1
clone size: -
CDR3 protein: CASSQEMNTEAFF
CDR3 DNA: TGCGCCAGCAGTCAAGAGATGAACACTGAAGCTTTCTTT

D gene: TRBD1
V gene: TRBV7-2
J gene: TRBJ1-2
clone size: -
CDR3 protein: CASSLHPDRVNYGYTF
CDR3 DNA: TGTGCCAGTAGCTTACACCCGGACAGGGTAAACTATGGCTACACCTTC

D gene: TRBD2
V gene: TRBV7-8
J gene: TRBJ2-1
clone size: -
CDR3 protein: CASGAQRDSSYNEQFF
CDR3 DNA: TGTGCCAGCGGGGCGCAGCGGGATAGCTCCTACAATGAGCAGTTCTTC

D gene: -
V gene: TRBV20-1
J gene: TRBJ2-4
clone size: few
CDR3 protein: CSARGTVAKNIQYF
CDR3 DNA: TGCAGTGCTAGGGGGACGGTAGCCAAAAACATTCAGTACTTC

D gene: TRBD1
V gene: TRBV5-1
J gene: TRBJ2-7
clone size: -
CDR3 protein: CASSLGDRLNYEQYF
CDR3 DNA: TGCGCCAGCAGCTTGGGGGACAGGTTAAACTACGAGCAGTACTTC

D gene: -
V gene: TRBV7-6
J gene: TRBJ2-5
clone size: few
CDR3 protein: CASSPRQVETQYF
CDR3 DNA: TGTGCCAGCAGCCCCCGTCAGGTGGAGACCCAGTACTTC

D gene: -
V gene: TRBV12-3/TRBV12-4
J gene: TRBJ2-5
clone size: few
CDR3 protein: CASSLSSGTQYF
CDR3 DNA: TGTGCCAGCAGTTTAAGTTCGGGGACCCAGTACTTC

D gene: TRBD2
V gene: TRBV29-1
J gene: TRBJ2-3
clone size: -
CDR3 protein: CTVHSGRTDTQYF
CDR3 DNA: TGCACCGTTCACAGCGGGAGAACAGATACGCAGTATTTT

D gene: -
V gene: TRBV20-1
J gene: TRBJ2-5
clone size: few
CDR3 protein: CSASGERETQYF
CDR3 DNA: TGCAGTGCTAGTGGGGAGAGAGAGACCCAGTACTTC

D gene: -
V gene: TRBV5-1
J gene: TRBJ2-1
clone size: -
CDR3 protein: CASSKQGSYSEQFF
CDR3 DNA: TGCGCCAGCAGCAAACAGGGTTCCTACAGTGAGCAGTTCTTC

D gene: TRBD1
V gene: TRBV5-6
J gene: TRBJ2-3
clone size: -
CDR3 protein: CASSIGTGGLTDTQYF
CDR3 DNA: TGTGCCAGCAGCATAGGGACAGGCGGGCTAACAGATACGCAGTATTTT

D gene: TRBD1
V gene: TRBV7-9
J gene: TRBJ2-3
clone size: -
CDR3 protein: CASSLGGQGRLTDTQYF
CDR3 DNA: TGTGCCAGCAGCTTAGGGGGACAGGGGAGACTCACAGATACGCAGTATTTT

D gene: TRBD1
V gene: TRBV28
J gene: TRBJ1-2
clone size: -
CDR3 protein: CASSSGQQHGYTF
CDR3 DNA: TGTGCCAGCAGTTCGGGACAGCAGCACGGCTACACCTTC

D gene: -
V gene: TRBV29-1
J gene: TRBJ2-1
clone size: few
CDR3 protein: CSAWENSYNEQFF
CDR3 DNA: TGCAGCGCCTGGGAGAACTCCTACAATGAGCAGTTCTTC

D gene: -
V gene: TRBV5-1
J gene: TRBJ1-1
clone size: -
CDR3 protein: CASSHEQDYTTFNTEAFF
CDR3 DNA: TGCGCCAGCAGCCACGAACAGGATTATACAACCTTTAACACTGAAGCTTTCTTT

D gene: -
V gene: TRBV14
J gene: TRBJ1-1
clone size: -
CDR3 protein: CASSFSRRGTEAFF
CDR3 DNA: TGTGCCAGCAGCTTCTCCCGACGTGGCACTGAAGCTTTCTTT